This paragraph reports one T cell receptor beta chain. Here immunoSEQ multiplex PCR was the method, and the copy in TCRdb shows in-frame clones only, minus some. Of 350,000 to 450,000 clones in the sample, 92% are singletons; the top ten hold under 4%. This entry belongs to a study of Ad26.COV2.S vaccination and SARS-CoV-2 variants. The V end was cut by 1 base, the J end by 0 bases, with 10 bases between. The CDR3 is 16 amino acids. Germline V gene sequence: CDR1 MGHRA, CDR2 YSYEKL. The rearrangement links TRBV4-1 to TRBJ1-5; a weak D match, TRBD1 (5 bases). This TCR came from a human donor who had recovered from COVID-19. Sequenced material: peripheral blood, taken after recovery from COVID-19. CDR3: CASSQGGSDSNQPQHF. CDR3 bases: TGCGCCAGCAGCCAAGGGGGGTCCGATAGCAATCAGCCCCAGCATTTT.